These T cell receptor beta chains were read from a single sample in a study of CD8 T cells in ankylosing spondylitis. TCRdb re-derived calls from the 5' RACE reads in MiXCR, one entry per CDR3 protein. The repertoire holds 650,000 to 800,000 distinct CDR3 sequences, with under 20% as singletons. The source material was blood, either unsorted or a sorted T cell fraction (not recorded which). The receptors originated from a male donor with ankylosing spondylitis. Both conserved end residues are part of each CDR3. The order of the fields is clone size, V gene, J gene, D gene, CDR3 DNA, CDR3 protein. The D gene is left open where the match is weak. A row's size may be missing; if present it is once, few, many or a size class.

clone_size: NA; v_call: TRBV12-3/TRBV12-4; j_call: TRBJ2-7; d_call: NA; cdr3_nt: TGTGCCAGCAGTCCAGGAGACCCTCGGGTATACGAGCAGTACTTC; cdr3_aa: CASSPGDPRVYEQYF
clone_size: NA; v_call: TRBV20-1; j_call: TRBJ2-7; d_call: NA; cdr3_nt: TGCAGTGCTCCCCCCGCAGGGGGGTACGAGCAGTACTTC; cdr3_aa: CSAPPAGGYEQYF
clone_size: NA; v_call: TRBV7-8; j_call: TRBJ1-6; d_call: NA; cdr3_nt: TGTGCCAGCAGCTTGCAGACCAATTCACCCCTCCACTTT; cdr3_aa: CASSLQTNSPLHF
clone_size: few; v_call: TRBV6-1; j_call: TRBJ2-7; d_call: NA; cdr3_nt: TGTGCCAGCAGTGGGGCAGGAAAATCCTACGAGCAGTACTTC; cdr3_aa: CASSGAGKSYEQYF
clone_size: NA; v_call: TRBV7-3; j_call: TRBJ2-5; d_call: NA; cdr3_nt: TGTGCCAGCAGCTTAAGGCACGGGAGCAGTGAGACCCAGTACTTC; cdr3_aa: CASSLRHGSSETQYF
clone_size: NA; v_call: TRBV25-1; j_call: TRBJ1-3; d_call: NA; cdr3_nt: TGTGCCAGCGGGATCTCCTCTGGAAACACCATATATTTT; cdr3_aa: CASGISSGNTIYF
clone_size: NA; v_call: TRBV11-2; j_call: TRBJ2-5; d_call: NA; cdr3_nt: TGTGCCAGCAGCTTAGCGACTGGGCGGGGTCAAGAGACCCAGTACTTC; cdr3_aa: CASSLATGRGQETQYF
clone_size: many; v_call: TRBV7-9; j_call: TRBJ2-5; d_call: NA; cdr3_nt: TGTGCCAGCAGCCCCCAAGGCCGAGCCAAGTACTTC; cdr3_aa: CASSPQGRAKYF
clone_size: few; v_call: TRBV29-1; j_call: TRBJ2-5; d_call: NA; cdr3_nt: TGCAGCGGTCTGTGGGGAGGAGAGACCCAGTACTTC; cdr3_aa: CSGLWGGETQYF
clone_size: NA; v_call: TRBV20-1; j_call: TRBJ2-7; d_call: NA; cdr3_nt: TGCAGTGCCAGAGGACGGGACGACTACGAGCAGTACTTC; cdr3_aa: CSARGRDDYEQYF
clone_size: NA; v_call: TRBV4-3; j_call: TRBJ2-1; d_call: NA; cdr3_nt: TGCGCCAGCAGCCAAGATCGAGGGGACTCCTACAATGAGCAGTTCTTC; cdr3_aa: CASSQDRGDSYNEQFF
clone_size: few; v_call: TRBV5-6; j_call: TRBJ1-5; d_call: NA; cdr3_nt: TGTGCCAGCAGCCTCCGGACAGAAAATCAGCCCCAGCATTTT; cdr3_aa: CASSLRTENQPQHF
clone_size: NA; v_call: TRBV6-5; j_call: TRBJ2-7; d_call: NA; cdr3_nt: TGTGCCAGCAGTTCGACTGCACCCTACGAGCAGTACTTC; cdr3_aa: CASSSTAPYEQYF
clone_size: NA; v_call: TRBV12-3/TRBV12-4; j_call: TRBJ2-2; d_call: NA; cdr3_nt: TGTGCCAGCAGACCGACAGCTTTGGCGGCCGGGGAGCTGTTTTTT; cdr3_aa: CASRPTALAAGELFF
clone_size: few; v_call: TRBV7-2; j_call: TRBJ1-5; d_call: NA; cdr3_nt: TGTGCCAGCAGCGGCTCCGGTAGGCAGCCCCAGCATTTT; cdr3_aa: CASSGSGRQPQHF
clone_size: few; v_call: TRBV7-2; j_call: TRBJ1-6; d_call: NA; cdr3_nt: TGTGCCAGCCAAGGGGTTTATAATTCACCCCTCCACTTT; cdr3_aa: CASQGVYNSPLHF
clone_size: NA; v_call: TRBV9; j_call: TRBJ2-1; d_call: TRBD2; cdr3_nt: TGTGCCAGCAGTACTAGCGGTTACAATGAGCAGTTCTTC; cdr3_aa: CASSTSGYNEQFF
clone_size: NA; v_call: TRBV12-3/TRBV12-4; j_call: TRBJ2-5; d_call: TRBD2; cdr3_nt: TGTGCCAGCAGCGGTACTAGCGGAGAAGAGACCCAGTACTTC; cdr3_aa: CASSGTSGEETQYF
clone_size: NA; v_call: TRBV12-3/TRBV12-4; j_call: TRBJ2-5; d_call: NA; cdr3_nt: TGTGCCAGCAGTTTGGGACACTCGGGAGAGACCCAGTACTTC; cdr3_aa: CASSLGHSGETQYF
clone_size: NA; v_call: TRBV10-3; j_call: TRBJ2-7; d_call: TRBD1; cdr3_nt: TGTGCCATCAGTACAACAGGGGGCGAAAGACAAGAGCAGTACTTC; cdr3_aa: CAISTTGGERQEQYF
clone_size: many; v_call: TRBV3-1; j_call: TRBJ2-7; d_call: NA; cdr3_nt: TGTGCCAGCAGCCTCAACACAGGGCGGGAGCAGTACTTC; cdr3_aa: CASSLNTGREQYF
clone_size: few; v_call: TRBV7-9; j_call: TRBJ1-2; d_call: TRBD1; cdr3_nt: TGTGCCAGCAGCTTAGAAATGGGGACAGGGGCTGGCTACACCTTC; cdr3_aa: CASSLEMGTGAGYTF
clone_size: NA; v_call: TRBV5-1; j_call: TRBJ2-5; d_call: NA; cdr3_nt: TGCGCCAGCAGCCCGAGTGAGGGCCGTGAGACCCAGTACTTC; cdr3_aa: CASSPSEGRETQYF
clone_size: many; v_call: TRBV29-1; j_call: TRBJ2-7; d_call: NA; cdr3_nt: TGCAGCGTTGGGGCGGGCAACGAGCAGTACTTC; cdr3_aa: CSVGAGNEQYF
clone_size: NA; v_call: TRBV20-1; j_call: TRBJ1-2; d_call: NA; cdr3_nt: TGCAGTGCTAGAGATCTGGCAGGGGCCTATGGCTACACCTTC; cdr3_aa: CSARDLAGAYGYTF
clone_size: NA; v_call: TRBV4-3; j_call: TRBJ1-3; d_call: NA; cdr3_nt: TGCGCCAGCAGCCAATGGGGACCCAACGGAGCTGGAAACACCATATATTTT; cdr3_aa: CASSQWGPNGAGNTIYF
clone_size: few; v_call: TRBV12-3/TRBV12-4; j_call: TRBJ2-7; d_call: TRBD1; cdr3_nt: TGTGCCAGCAGTTTGGGGACAGATGCCTACGAGCAGTACTTC; cdr3_aa: CASSLGTDAYEQYF
clone_size: NA; v_call: TRBV27; j_call: TRBJ1-2; d_call: TRBD1; cdr3_nt: TGTGCCAGCAGTTCCCTGACAGGGGGCCAGGGCTATGGCTACACCTTC; cdr3_aa: CASSSLTGGQGYGYTF
clone_size: few; v_call: TRBV4-2; j_call: TRBJ2-5; d_call: NA; cdr3_nt: TGTGCCAGCAGCCCAGCCCCGACCCACCTTCAAGAGACCCAGTACTTC; cdr3_aa: CASSPAPTHLQETQYF
clone_size: NA; v_call: TRBV3-1; j_call: TRBJ1-2; d_call: NA; cdr3_nt: TGTGCCAGCAGCCAAGGAGGGGAGGACGGCTACACCTTC; cdr3_aa: CASSQGGEDGYTF
clone_size: few; v_call: TRBV4-1; j_call: TRBJ2-2; d_call: TRBD2; cdr3_nt: TGCGCCAGCAGCCAAGATCCGCCTAGCGGGGACTACACCGGGGAGCTGTTTTTT; cdr3_aa: CASSQDPPSGDYTGELFF
clone_size: NA; v_call: TRBV7-8; j_call: TRBJ2-3; d_call: NA; cdr3_nt: TGTGCCAGCAGCCCCGGGACGGGAGATACGCAGTATTTT; cdr3_aa: CASSPGTGDTQYF
clone_size: many; v_call: TRBV5-1; j_call: TRBJ1-1; d_call: NA; cdr3_nt: TGCGCCAGCAGCTGGGGGGGAGGCACTGAAGCTTTCTTT; cdr3_aa: CASSWGGGTEAFF
clone_size: few; v_call: TRBV7-4; j_call: TRBJ2-2; d_call: TRBD1; cdr3_nt: TGTGCCAGCAGCTTAGCCGAGACAGGGGCGTACGAGGGCACCGGGGAGCTGTTTTTT; cdr3_aa: CASSLAETGAYEGTGELFF
clone_size: NA; v_call: TRBV10-3; j_call: TRBJ1-5; d_call: NA; cdr3_nt: TGTGCCATCAGTGATCCCGACAGGCCGAATCAGCCCCAGCATTTT; cdr3_aa: CAISDPDRPNQPQHF
clone_size: NA; v_call: TRBV5-4; j_call: TRBJ2-1; d_call: NA; cdr3_nt: TGTGCCAGCAGCTTGTGGGGGACCACTGACAATGAGCAGTTCTTC; cdr3_aa: CASSLWGTTDNEQFF
clone_size: NA; v_call: TRBV12-3/TRBV12-4; j_call: TRBJ1-2; d_call: TRBD1; cdr3_nt: TGTGCCAGCAGTTGGACAGGGGAAACTTCGAACTATGGCTACACCTTC; cdr3_aa: CASSWTGETSNYGYTF
clone_size: few; v_call: TRBV27; j_call: TRBJ2-1; d_call: TRBD2; cdr3_nt: TGTGCCAGCAGCCAAGCGGGAGTGGGCTACAATGAGCAGTTCTTC; cdr3_aa: CASSQAGVGYNEQFF
clone_size: few; v_call: TRBV5-6; j_call: TRBJ2-2; d_call: NA; cdr3_nt: TGTGCCAGCAGCGCGCGGACAGTGCATCGGACCGGGGAGCTGTTTTTT; cdr3_aa: CASSARTVHRTGELFF
clone_size: few; v_call: TRBV29-1; j_call: TRBJ1-3; d_call: NA; cdr3_nt: TGCAGCGTTGAAAGGTTCAACTCTGGAAACACCATATATTTT; cdr3_aa: CSVERFNSGNTIYF
clone_size: NA; v_call: TRBV3-1; j_call: TRBJ2-1; d_call: TRBD2; cdr3_nt: TGTGCCAGCAGCCAAGAGGGTAGCGGGGGGCCGAAACCCTACAATGAGCAGTTCTTC; cdr3_aa: CASSQEGSGGPKPYNEQFF
clone_size: few; v_call: TRBV20-1; j_call: TRBJ2-1; d_call: NA; cdr3_nt: TGCAGTGCTAGAGCCCTCGGGCGCCAGGAGCAGTTCTTC; cdr3_aa: CSARALGRQEQFF
clone_size: few; v_call: TRBV12-3/TRBV12-4; j_call: TRBJ2-4; d_call: TRBD2; cdr3_nt: TGTGCCAGCAGGAGCGGGGGCGGAGGAAACATTCAGTACTTC; cdr3_aa: CASRSGGGGNIQYF
clone_size: few; v_call: TRBV5-1; j_call: TRBJ2-1; d_call: NA; cdr3_nt: TGCGCCAGCAGCTTGGTGGCAGGGGCCACCTACAATGAGCAGTTCTTC; cdr3_aa: CASSLVAGATYNEQFF
clone_size: NA; v_call: TRBV5-1; j_call: TRBJ2-5; d_call: NA; cdr3_nt: TGCGCCAGCAGCTTTCTCCGGGGGGCAGGCCAAGAGACCCAGTACTTC; cdr3_aa: CASSFLRGAGQETQYF
clone_size: NA; v_call: TRBV5-1; j_call: TRBJ2-7; d_call: TRBD2; cdr3_nt: TGCGCCAGCAGCCCGACCACTAGCGGGGGGGCGCTTGAGCAGTACTTC; cdr3_aa: CASSPTTSGGALEQYF
clone_size: NA; v_call: TRBV4-1; j_call: TRBJ2-1; d_call: NA; cdr3_nt: TGCGCCAGCAGCCAAGTGGACGGTGGCGGGGGCTTTCAGTTCTTC; cdr3_aa: CASSQVDGGGGFQFF
clone_size: many; v_call: TRBV7-9; j_call: TRBJ2-3; d_call: TRBD1; cdr3_nt: TGTGCCAGCAGCTTAGACGACAGGGTGAAAGATACGCAGTATTTT; cdr3_aa: CASSLDDRVKDTQYF
clone_size: few; v_call: TRBV27; j_call: TRBJ2-7; d_call: NA; cdr3_nt: TGTGCCAGCAGTTTAAACGGCCAGGGTTACGAGCAGTACTTC; cdr3_aa: CASSLNGQGYEQYF
clone_size: NA; v_call: TRBV6-1; j_call: TRBJ1-5; d_call: NA; cdr3_nt: TGTGCCAGCAACTCAGGACATGGCAATCAGCCCCAGCATTTT; cdr3_aa: CASNSGHGNQPQHF
clone_size: NA; v_call: TRBV12-3/TRBV12-4; j_call: TRBJ1-1; d_call: NA; cdr3_nt: TGTGCCAGCAGTTTAGCAGTTCTGAACACTGAAGCTTTCTTT; cdr3_aa: CASSLAVLNTEAFF
clone_size: few; v_call: TRBV11-3; j_call: TRBJ2-1; d_call: NA; cdr3_nt: TGTGCCAGCAGCTGGGACCACAGCCCCTACAATGAGCAGTTCTTC; cdr3_aa: CASSWDHSPYNEQFF
clone_size: once; v_call: TRBV5-1; j_call: TRBJ2-1; d_call: TRBD1; cdr3_nt: TGCGCCAGCAGCTTGAGGAGACAGGGGGCCAACAATGAGCAGTTCTTC; cdr3_aa: CASSLRRQGANNEQFF
clone_size: NA; v_call: TRBV28; j_call: TRBJ2-4; d_call: NA; cdr3_nt: TGTGCCACTTCCTTGGGGGGGCCAAACATTCAGTACTTC; cdr3_aa: CATSLGGPNIQYF
clone_size: NA; v_call: TRBV20-1; j_call: TRBJ2-4; d_call: NA; cdr3_nt: TGCACCCCCGGGGTAGCCAAAAACATTCAGTACTTC; cdr3_aa: CTPGVAKNIQYF
clone_size: NA; v_call: TRBV7-8; j_call: TRBJ2-3; d_call: TRBD2; cdr3_nt: TGTGCCAGCTTCGGGACTAGCGTCCGCACAGATACGCAGTATTTT; cdr3_aa: CASFGTSVRTDTQYF
clone_size: NA; v_call: TRBV29-1; j_call: TRBJ1-1; d_call: NA; cdr3_nt: TGCAGCGTTGCCGAGCCTCAGATGGCTGAAGCTTTCTTT; cdr3_aa: CSVAEPQMAEAFF
clone_size: NA; v_call: TRBV11-3; j_call: TRBJ2-1; d_call: NA; cdr3_nt: TGTGCCAGCAGCTTACGGTCGTTTGAGCAGTTCTTC; cdr3_aa: CASSLRSFEQFF
clone_size: NA; v_call: TRBV11-2; j_call: TRBJ2-6; d_call: NA; cdr3_nt: TGTGCCAGCAGCTTGTCCCTAGCAGGTACATCTGGGGCCAACGTCCTGACTTTC; cdr3_aa: CASSLSLAGTSGANVLTF